This TCR beta chain was documented in a study of T cell repertoires in ileal Crohn's disease. Profiled with immunoSEQ multiplex PCR; TCRdb holds only in-frame clones, not every one. Of 17,000 or so clones in the sample, about 91% were seen once. Eligibility required adulthood, ileal or ileocolonic Crohn's disease and indicated ileocolonic resection. The CDR3 covers 18 residues. Germline assignment: CDR1 MDHEN and CDR2 SYDVKM. Trimming shortened V by 1 base and J by 2 bases, and 21 bases separated the two germline ends. Sequencing was performed on ileal tissue. The chain recombines TRBV28 with TRBJ2-7; a possible D gene is TRBD1 (6 bases). This TCR derives from an adult with Crohn's disease. The CDR3 region has the DNA TGTGCCAGCAGTTTATCGTTATGGACTCGACAGGAGACCTACGAGCAGTACTTC. Translated, it gives CASSLSLWTRQETYEQYF. Full variable domain (rest looked up from reference TRBV28 and TRBJ2-7): DVKVTQSSRYLVKRTGEKVFLECVQDMDHENMFWYRQDPGLGLRLIYFSYDVKMKEKGDIPEGYSVSREKKERFSLILESASTNQTSMYLCASSLSLWTRQETYEQYFGPGTRLTVT.